The clone carrying this T cell receptor (beta chain) occurred a few times. From germline, CDR1 is MNHEY and CDR2 SMNVEV (reference sequence). This CDR3 is 15 amino acids long. V dropped 1 base and J dropped 7 bases, with 14 bases sitting between them. This entry comes from a study of molecular identifiers for immune sequencing clone quantification. Bulk libraries came from a prior protocol with listed TCR primers. MiXCR was run by TCRdb on the PCR reads, yielding one entry per CDR3 protein. The sample includes 460,000 or so distinct CDR3 sequences, under 30% of them seen just once. A CD8+CD4-CCR7+CD45RA+ gate was used to sort naive CD8 T cells.

This chain links TRBV27 with TRBJ2-1; D may match TRBD1 or TRBD2 (5 bases each). Sequenced sample: naive CD8+ T cells from blood, with Jurkat cell RNA spiked in. Subset here: FACS-sorted CD8+CD4-CCR7+CD45RA+ naive T cells. The TCR sequence derives from a human donor in good health. Some libraries in this study had Jurkat cell RNA spiked in. CDR3 residues: CASSLWSGTGNEQFF. The CDR3 region has the DNA TGTGCCAGCAGTTTATGGTCGGGGACGGGGAATGAGCAGTTCTTC.